This is a list of T cell receptor beta chains from one sample in a study of OX40 agonist ivuxolimab in advanced cancers. The data were produced by immunoSEQ multiplex PCR, yet TCRdb's version contains in-frame clones alone and is incomplete. Of roughly 73,000 clones listed, just under 90% are singletons. The specimen was CD4+ or CD8+ T cells sorted from blood, collected in a trial of the OX40 agonist ivuxolimab. The source of these receptors is an adult with an advanced solid tumor such as melanoma, head and neck, liver or kidney cancer. Both conserved end residues are trimmed from each CDR3. D genes are given only for firm matches.

cdr3_aa | v_call | cdr3_length | d_call
ATKLKAGNTEAF | TRBV5-4 | 12 | .
ASSPQTRLDYEQY | TRBV28 | 13 | .
ASSPTGTNQETQY | TRBV9 | 13 | .
ASSTGRGGNQPQH | TRBV7-9 | 13 | .
ASSLPRQGSRDEQY | TRBV27 | 14 | TRBD1
AWSKVEEGEQY | TRBV30 | 11 | .
ASSWQGAAGELF | TRBV7-8 | 12 | TRBD1
ASSAQGDQPQH | TRBV6-1 | 11 | .
ASSQAPNQGTAF | TRBV14 | 12 | .
ASSTGQIQETQY | TRBV6-1 | 12 | TRBD1
ASSPDTTYEQY | TRBV2 | 11 | .
ASSTRTGTGGYT | TRBV5-1 | 12 | TRBD1
ASSPPGPGPSNYGYT | TRBV18 | 15 | .
ASKGGSGANVLT | TRBV19 | 12 | .
ASSALLAGESSGANVLT | TRBV5-4 | 17 | TRBD2
ASSSPGGST | TRBV7-8 | 9 | TRBD1
ASSLREGTNTEAF | TRBV5-1 | 13 | .
ASSWGSPLH | TRBV28 | 9 | .
AINSGRFYNEQF | TRBV10-3 | 12 | TRBD2
ASSYSPGSAEKLF | TRBV6-5 | 13 | .
ASTLRLAGGPAKNIQY | TRBV5-6 | 16 | TRBD2
ASSLREFPYEQY | TRBV6-4 | 12 | .
ASSPGAANTEAF | TRBV7-2 | 12 | .
ASSMGATGRTDTQY | TRBV19 | 14 | .
ASGRDRVNTGELF | TRBV12-5 | 13 | TRBD1
ASSLGDSGDEQY | TRBV7-2 | 12 | TRBD1
ASSKRTGHYGYT | TRBV19 | 12 | TRBD1
ASSVGGKVQETQY | TRBV5-1 | 13 | .
ASSLIAGGKADTQY | TRBV14 | 14 | TRBD2
ASSPPGGTRYTEAF | TRBV18 | 14 | .
ASSRGTSTDTQY | TRBV6-5 | 12 | .
ASSSSGRATF | TRBV14 | 10 | TRBD2
ASSPRHTGELF | TRBV11-3 | 11 | .
ASSFPSIAGAGTDTQY | TRBV5-5 | 16 | TRBD2
ASSGEGLAGGPARETQY | TRBV5-1 | 17 | TRBD2
ASRGGTSGEAF | TRBV2 | 11 | .
ASSLEGLYSGNTIY | TRBV5-1 | 14 | .
SVASRGHTGELF | TRBV29-1 | 12 | .
ASREGQGERTQY | TRBV2 | 12 | TRBD1
ASSDPGGKGSGTEAF | TRBV6-1 | 15 | .
ASRNANEKLF | TRBV4-1 | 10 | .
ASRPQGGSYNEQF | TRBV7-2 | 13 | .
ASSVDPVPTYEQY | TRBV9 | 13 | .
ASSFRDRQGDQPQH | TRBV5-6 | 14 | TRBD1
ASRELGQPQH | TRBV27 | 10 | .
SVGPRGVNAELF | TRBV29-1 | 12 | .
ASSLGGITDTQY | TRBV7-9 | 12 | .
ASSPDGANYGYT | TRBV6-5 | 12 | .
ASSIPGPGNQPQH | TRBV19 | 13 | .
ASSPTGTETQY | TRBV5-1 | 11 | TRBD1
ASSLVGRPIMANVLT | TRBV7-9 | 15 | .
AISWGRGDYGYT | TRBV10-3 | 12 | .
ASSLQGPLGRVEKLF | TRBV7-9 | 15 | .